This note documents a single T cell receptor beta chain sequence. Antigen: not known. TCRdb's copy holds only in-frame clones and misses some; the assay was immunoSEQ multiplex PCR. Found here are 75,000 to 90,000 clones, around four fifths of them singletons; the top ten hold more than 20%. This CDR3 is built from 15 residues. Looked up from germline, CDR1 is LNHDA and CDR2 is SQIVND (reference sequence). V was pared by 8 bases and J by 0 bases, with 11 bases between. The sample is drawn from a study of T cell responses to AZD1222 COVID-19 vaccine. Study-level points and caveats: The breadth and depth of Spike-specific TCRs increased once two AZD1222 doses had been given. As reported, nearly half of all spike-specific TCRs target variant regions that are unmutated. Most donors were white British, females outnumbered males, and clonal diversity was possibly underestimated.

The material was peripheral blood, obtained on day 0 of AZD1222 vaccination. The V call is TRBV19, the J call TRBJ2-6; perhaps TRBD1 as D (5 bases). The TCR originated in an adult in good health. The CDR3 region has the DNA TGTGCCAGTGAACCAGGACACTCTGGGGCCAACGTCCTGACTTTC. Encoded protein: CASEPGHSGANVLTF.